This T cell receptor (beta chain) was documented in a study of cytomegalovirus exposure and HLA in healthy donors (dated by TCRdb to between 2016 and 2019). With regard to the full study: According to an earlier analysis of around 600 of the donors, 150 million to 200 million T cells yielded 117 million unique TCR beta sequences and about 280 Gb of sequence data. The genetic ancestry cluster associated with self-reported Caucasian donors included around 76% of the 398 genotyped donors. HLA typing covered class I and class II loci at four-digit resolution. Across 398 genotyped donors of the cohort, an average of roughly 230,000 unique TCR beta nucleotide sequences per donor were sequenced, and 15% to 20% of those sequences were non-productive. The study combined high-throughput TCR immunosequencing, statistical association of individual TCRs with disease status, and machine learning to predict cytomegalovirus infection status. Rather than drawing on any new phenotypic data, the later analysis identified candidate immune exposures from TCR beta sequences and the way those sequences occurred across donors. The study aimed to test whether cataloging public T cell receptors could reveal signatures of past pathogen exposure. Genome-wide SNP genotypes for about 60% of the roughly 670 donors were used in a later genetic analysis, which treated that subset as a discovery cohort. The study used immunosequencing to profile the T cell repertoires of some 600 subjects and linked those repertoires to cytomegalovirus serostatus. A later analysis re-analyzed previously published TCR beta repertoires from approximately 700 donors and added high-resolution HLA genotyping to study TCR occurrence patterns. Along with the approximately 620-subject first cohort, a separate validation cohort of over 90 different subjects was used. Roughly 5 DR-DQ haplotypes were handled as single units for association and clustering because linkage in the cohort was strong. The number of donors typed differed by locus, with about 620-630 for A, B, C, DRB1 and DQB1, over 500 for DQA1, 600 to 610 for DPA1, and approximately 470 for DPB1. Donor age, sex, ethnicity and CMV serostatus were compiled alongside the repertoire data. Every repertoire in the discovery cohort had been generated on one and the same sequencing platform. An earlier analysis of around 580 of the donors used high-throughput TCR beta sequencing to judge whether each TCR beta V gene segment behaved as functional or pseudogenic. About 280 gigabases of sequencing data and 70 million to 95 million unique TCR sequences made up an early release that covered fewer than 650 HLA-typed donors.

Broader findings and caveats from the paper: According to a later analysis, most CMV-associated TCR beta chains appeared to be HLA-restricted, and the HLA associations seemed to be driven largely by CMV exposure. Immune exposure information for the cohort was limited to CMV serostatus. Only TCR beta chains were sequenced in this cohort, and the absence of alpha or paired-chain data limited detectable features. A later analysis found that HLA-associated TCR beta chains were more clonally expanded and had lower generation probabilities than equally common non-associated chains. In an earlier analysis of some 500 of the donors, most TCR beta V segments were observed in productive rearrangements about 87% or about 30% of the time, broadly matching IMGT annotations. Linkage disequilibrium might explain the correlated functional status among segregating V segments, but an unknown experimental factor could not be ruled out. A cluster of highly shared sequence variants was judged likely to be a technical artifact of the sequencing pipeline. Most TCR sequences were seen in very few donors, while some public TCRs were found in many individuals. An association between a missense DCLRE1C variant and V-gene and J-gene trimming of TCR beta chains was found in a later genetic analysis and replicated in an independent cohort. Compared with the approximately 720-donor mean, donors in an Asian-associated ancestry cluster had fewer N-insertions in productive TCRs, according to a later genetic analysis. Presence/absence analyses assumed roughly uniform sequencing depth across donors, an assumption that may not hold. A further reported finding was that TCR beta sequences accurately predicted the HLA-A and HLA-B alleles for most subjects in the first cohort. The classifier was reported to diagnose cytomegalovirus status with high specificity and sensitivity in both the original and validation cohorts. Because HLA typing was missing for some donors at each locus, association tests included only the typed subset. Some 16 rarely observed V segments, including chromosome 9 orphons, were excluded from the earlier analysis of a few hundred of the donors because counts were too low. The study listed 150 to 200 TCR beta chains as associated with cytomegalovirus. Strong co-occurrence of HLA alleles, especially DR and DQ, made assigning TCR associations to individual alleles difficult. According to a later analysis, TCR association rates differed among HLA loci, with DRB1 alleles showing the most associated TCRs and HLA-C alleles showing the fewest. Because the 87-base-pair reads could not distinguish some IMGT-functional V segments, including TRBV6-2 and TRBV6-3, those segments were excluded. A later analysis associated 16,951 TCR beta sequences with specific HLA alleles at a false discovery rate of 0.05. According to the authors, the approach could potentially be generalized to other disease states and immunological phenotypes. A few of the identified cytomegalovirus-associated TCR beta chains were confirmed in vitro to be specific for cytomegalovirus antigens. According to a later analysis, parvovirus B19, influenza, CMV and Epstein-Barr virus appeared linked to several top co-occurrence clusters.

The library relied on the immunoSEQ multiplex PCR assay. For the multiplex PCR, a mixture combining 60 forward primers for TCR Vbeta segments and 13 reverse primers for TCR Jbeta segments was used. Amplification of the CDR3 region of rearranged TCR beta genes was performed with a multiplex PCR assay on genomic DNA. On the Illumina HiSeq System, the amplified TCR beta libraries were sequenced as 87-base-pair reads. As for the authors' bioinformatics: In a later analysis, tens of millions of unique TCR beta chains were counted across the roughly 610 repertoires, and approximately 11 million of these chains were shared by at least two donors. Raw reads were error-corrected and collapsed into unique sequences by a nearest-neighbor algorithm in which closely related sequences were merged to remove PCR and sequencing errors. To assign V, D and J gene segments, CDR3 sequences were aligned to IMGT reference sequences. For a sequence to be retained, at least a six-nucleotide match to both a V gene segment and a J gene segment was required. A rearrangement counted as productive if the CDR3 had no stop codons and remained in frame with V and J, and every other rearrangement counted as non-productive. Following IMGT convention, CDR3 was defined as the stretch from the second conserved V-encoded cysteine up to the conserved J-encoded phenylalanine. The earlier analysis of some 540 of the donors excluded any sequence lacking an unambiguous match to a single V gene segment. An earlier analysis of some 500 of the donors classified V segments as functional when productive rearrangements were above 56.7% and as segregating when the standard deviation between donors was above 5%. A statistical classification framework was built for diagnosing cytomegalovirus status from the catalog of TCR beta chain sequences. In a later analysis, V and J genes were assigned by comparing TCR nucleotide sequences against IMGT/GENE-DB human TR gene sequences. The TCRdist pipeline was used in a later analysis to assign CDR3 sequences and most-parsimonious VDJ recombination scenarios. In a later analysis, each TCR beta chain was defined by its CDR3 amino acid sequence together with its V-gene family, and reads without a unique V-gene family were excluded. As a way to deal with suspected cross-contamination and a sequencing artifact, a later analysis dropped approximately 570 nucleotide sequences that were highly shared and had low generation probability. In a later analysis, a clonal expansion index was calculated for each public chain from normalized within-repertoire ranks of inferred template counts. In a later analysis, generation probabilities were computed using a VDJ recombination model fitted to out-of-frame rearrangements, and the results were checked against IGoR. A later analysis scored TCR-TCR, TCR-HLA and TCR-CMV co-occurrence with hypergeometric tests, applying a repertoire-size bias correction to TCR pairs. To estimate false discovery rates, a later analysis permuted the HLA or CMV assignments 20 times. In a later analysis, co-occurring TCRs were grouped using DBSCAN, and TCRdist sequence similarity was added for clustering within HLA-allele-positive subsets. Co-occurrence clustering excluded repertoires with fewer than 30,000 or more than 120,000 public chains, plus five with anomalous nucleotide sharing. TCRdb retrieved this table from immuneACCESS and kept in-frame rearrangements only. Not all clones are present; in checked studies, unresolved V genes account for under half, and no reason is known for the remainder. The V and J calls and the clone size are those of that table, but D and trimming were determined from the DNA. The sample table lists around 230,000 clones, about 77% of them with a count of one. Around 0.44% of the sample is taken by the ten largest.

The cohort comprised 666 healthy bone marrow donors. At the time of sampling, every cohort member was nominally healthy, though immune exposures that went unrecorded were likely present. The donor tested CMV seronegative and was one of the 352 seronegative cohort members. A peripheral blood sample was provided by each donor, and peripheral blood mononuclear cells were used for TCR beta sequencing. Genomic DNA extraction from the blood cell samples was performed with the Qiagen DNeasy Blood Extraction Kit. A note on this clone: Its binding antigen is unknown. There are no base qualities to consult, and no much larger clone falls within one base.

The germline V gene sets CDR1 to SGHTA and CDR2 to FQGNSA. The CDR3 runs 16 amino acids, cysteine and phenylalanine included. Only the CDR3 region is kept as DNA, spanning 48 bases read in frame from base 1. Trimming removed 1 base from V and 5 bases from J; the gene matches leave 7 bases unexplained. The rearrangement combines TRBV7-2 with TRBJ2-3, with 9 bases aligning to TRBD2. The source material was PBMCs. The clonotype comes from a boy under 18 in good health and CMV-seronegative. The bases read TGTGCCAGCAGCTTAGTAAGCGGGAGGTCGGTAGATACGCAGTATTTT. This codes for CASSLVSGRSVDTQYF.